This T cell receptor (beta chain) is from a study of blood T cell repertoires in COVID-19. Study-wide context: From the United States, Italy and Spain came samples of acute and convalescent COVID-19. T cells, B-cell-depleted T cells, or PBMCs supplied cDNA or gDNA.

In Seattle, patients joined the study during active infection and were tracked longitudinally. Authors' analysis steps: The authors estimated nucleated cell counts from reference gene primer amplification. Sequencing used immunoSEQ multiplex PCR; TCRdb keeps in-frame clones, though not all of them. V and J calls and clone size are as listed in that table; D and trimming were resolved from the DNA. The top ten hold less than 50% of the sample, which has about 56,000 clones, 75% to 90% seen once. Germline V gene sequence: CDR1 MNHEY, CDR2 SMNVEV (reference sequence). The CDR3 spans 14 residues. V dropped 0 bases and J dropped 8 bases, with 11 bases sitting between them.

The chain is built from TRBV27 and TRBJ2-1, with a possible D match to TRBD2 (6 bases). What was sequenced was peripheral blood. The clonotype comes from a woman between 55 and 75 years old with COVID-19, enrolled during active disease. In DNA, the CDR3 is TGTGCCAGCAGTTTATCATACGGGAGTGATGAGCAGTTCTTC. Its translation: CASSLSYGSDEQFF.